A selection of T cell receptor beta chains follows, all from one sample in a study of blood T cell repertoires in COVID-19. Using immunoSEQ multiplex PCR, the repertoire was profiled, and TCRdb retains in-frame clones only, with some absent. This repertoire shows about 500,000 clones, approximately 90% found once; its top ten account for 0.7%. The sample was PBMCs or T cells enriched from blood (not recorded which). Receptor source: a woman aged 18-35 years who had recovered from COVID-19. Each CDR3 is given with its conserved first and last residue. The D gene is left open where the match is weak. Some rows mark clone size as missing; the rest say once, few, many or name a class of expanded clone.

CDR3 DNA: TGCGCCAGCAGCCCGGGGGGCGGGGGGAGCAATCAGCCCCAGCATTTT; CDR3 protein: CASSPGGGGSNQPQHF; V gene: TRBV5-1; clone size: once; D gene: -; CDR3 length: 16; J gene: TRBJ1-5
CDR3 DNA: TGTGCCAGCAGCGCTGACGCAGGGTACACTGAAGCTTTCTTT; CDR3 protein: CASSADAGYTEAFF; V gene: TRBV7-9; clone size: -; D gene: -; CDR3 length: 14; J gene: TRBJ1-1
CDR3 DNA: TGCGCCAGCAGCGTTATCCCGGGGGGGGAGCAGCCCCAGCATTTT; CDR3 protein: CASSVIPGGEQPQHF; V gene: TRBV5-1; clone size: -; D gene: -; CDR3 length: 15; J gene: TRBJ1-5
CDR3 DNA: TGTGCCAGCAGTTTAGAGGCAAAGGAGACCCAGTACTTC; CDR3 protein: CASSLEAKETQYF; V gene: TRBV28; clone size: -; D gene: -; CDR3 length: 13; J gene: TRBJ2-5
CDR3 DNA: TGTGCCAGCGGCTCTGTGGGACTAGTCTTTCTTGAGCAGTTCTTC; CDR3 protein: CASGSVGLVFLEQFF; V gene: TRBV28; clone size: -; D gene: TRBD2; CDR3 length: 15; J gene: TRBJ2-1
CDR3 DNA: TGTGCCAGCAGCCAAGATCCGGTAAATGAAAAACTGTTTTTT; CDR3 protein: CASSQDPVNEKLFF; V gene: TRBV3-1/TRBV3-2; clone size: -; D gene: -; CDR3 length: 14; J gene: TRBJ1-4
CDR3 DNA: TGTGCCAGTAGTATAGAAACCAGGCAGCCCCAGCATTTT; CDR3 protein: CASSIETRQPQHF; V gene: TRBV19; clone size: -; D gene: -; CDR3 length: 13; J gene: TRBJ1-5
CDR3 DNA: TGCGCCAGCAGCCGGGGGACAGAGAACACTGAAGCTTTCTTT; CDR3 protein: CASSRGTENTEAFF; V gene: TRBV4-1; clone size: -; D gene: TRBD1; CDR3 length: 14; J gene: TRBJ1-1
CDR3 DNA: TGTGCCAGCACCCTCCCACTAACCTACGAGCAGTACTTC; CDR3 protein: CASTLPLTYEQYF; V gene: TRBV2; clone size: -; D gene: -; CDR3 length: 13; J gene: TRBJ2-7
CDR3 DNA: TGTGCCAGCAGCTTAGATGGACAGGGTAGAAATGAGCAGTTCTTC; CDR3 protein: CASSLDGQGRNEQFF; V gene: TRBV11-3; clone size: few; D gene: TRBD1; CDR3 length: 15; J gene: TRBJ2-1
CDR3 DNA: TGTGCCAGCACCTATACAGGGACACATGCCACTGAAGCTTTCTTT; CDR3 protein: CASTYTGTHATEAFF; V gene: TRBV28; clone size: -; D gene: -; CDR3 length: 15; J gene: TRBJ1-1
CDR3 DNA: TGTGCCAGCAGCTTAGAATTGCCGGGGGTTAACACAGATACGCAGTATTTT; CDR3 protein: CASSLELPGVNTDTQYF; V gene: TRBV11-2; clone size: -; D gene: -; CDR3 length: 17; J gene: TRBJ2-3
CDR3 DNA: TGTGCCAGCAGTGCGAATCTAGGACTAGCGGGCTTCCCCTCCTACGAGCAGTACTTC; CDR3 protein: CASSANLGLAGFPSYEQYF; V gene: TRBV6-1; clone size: -; D gene: TRBD2; CDR3 length: 19; J gene: TRBJ2-7
CDR3 DNA: TGTGCCAGCAGCTTAGCGGGGGGGCCTCACTCTGGAAACACCATATATTTT; CDR3 protein: CASSLAGGPHSGNTIYF; V gene: TRBV7-6; clone size: -; D gene: -; CDR3 length: 17; J gene: TRBJ1-3
CDR3 DNA: TGTGCCAGCTCCTATGACAACCAAGAGACCCAGTACTTC; CDR3 protein: CASSYDNQETQYF; V gene: TRBV18; clone size: -; D gene: -; CDR3 length: 13; J gene: TRBJ2-5
CDR3 DNA: TGCGCCAGCAGCTTGGGAGGGGGCGGTGCAGATACGCAGTATTTT; CDR3 protein: CASSLGGGGADTQYF; V gene: TRBV5-1; clone size: -; D gene: TRBD1; CDR3 length: 15; J gene: TRBJ2-3
CDR3 DNA: TGTGCCAGCAACAACAAATCCGGGACAGACTATGGCTACACCTTC; CDR3 protein: CASNNKSGTDYGYTF; V gene: TRBV27; clone size: few; D gene: TRBD1; CDR3 length: 15; J gene: TRBJ1-2
CDR3 DNA: TGTGCCAGCAGCGTAGATGCGTACCGGAACTATGGCTACACCTTC; CDR3 protein: CASSVDAYRNYGYTF; V gene: TRBV9; clone size: -; D gene: -; CDR3 length: 15; J gene: TRBJ1-2
CDR3 DNA: TGTGCCAGTCCCACAGGGCGAGGGTGCAATTCACCCCTCCACTTT; CDR3 protein: CASPTGRGCNSPLHF; V gene: TRBV21-1; clone size: -; D gene: -; CDR3 length: 15; J gene: TRBJ1-6
CDR3 DNA: TGTGCCAGCAGTCTTGAGACAGGGGGTTTTGAAAAACTGTTTTTT; CDR3 protein: CASSLETGGFEKLFF; V gene: TRBV28; clone size: -; D gene: TRBD1; CDR3 length: 15; J gene: TRBJ1-4
CDR3 DNA: TGTGCCAGCAGCTCCCTTGAGAGGGGGGGCCCGGGTGACTACAATGAGCAGTTCTTC; CDR3 protein: CASSSLERGGPGDYNEQFF; V gene: TRBV7-9; clone size: few; D gene: -; CDR3 length: 19; J gene: TRBJ2-1
CDR3 DNA: TGCGCCAGCAGCTCGGGACAGGAAGGGGAAAAACTGTTTTTT; CDR3 protein: CASSSGQEGEKLFF; V gene: TRBV5-1; clone size: -; D gene: TRBD1; CDR3 length: 14; J gene: TRBJ1-4
CDR3 DNA: TGTGCCAGCAGCCCCAAGACAGGGGGCCTCGGATCCTACGAGCAGTACTTC; CDR3 protein: CASSPKTGGLGSYEQYF; V gene: TRBV7-8; clone size: -; D gene: TRBD1; CDR3 length: 17; J gene: TRBJ2-7
CDR3 DNA: TGTGCCAGCAGTGCCTTCGGGAGAATTAATAATTCACCCCTCCACTTT; CDR3 protein: CASSAFGRINNSPLHF; V gene: TRBV2; clone size: -; D gene: -; CDR3 length: 16; J gene: TRBJ1-6